This TCR beta chain is drawn from a study of Graves' ophthalmopathy and Graves' hyperthyroidism. V dropped 8 bases and J dropped 6; count of bases not matched to a gene: 7. This CDR3 has 13 residues. Study findings and constraints: A 13-signature model separated ophthalmopathy from stable hyperthyroidism, almost 90% sensitivity, around 81% specificity. Blood also held most thyroid clonotypes expanded above 0.001 frequency.

Remarks on this clonotype: Its antigen remains unknown.

TCR beta CDR3 amplification used RNA transcripts. HTBI-primed first-round RT-PCR preceded second-round multiplex PCR. Each CDR3 protein gets one entry after TCRdb re-called the multiplex PCR reads with MiXCR. The data contain about 370,000 distinct CDR3 sequences, about 18% of them singletons. Certain patients, namely those with other autoimmune diseases, uncontrolled infections, pregnancy or lactation, were excluded. The chain has TRBV12-3 or TRBV12-4 and TRBJ2-7; TRBD1 matches at 10 bases. The sample taken for sequencing was peripheral blood. The receptor comes from a woman aged 18-30 years with Graves' ophthalmopathy. CDR3 residues: CASGRQGAGEQYF. In DNA, the CDR3 is TGTGCCAGCGGAAGACAGGGGGCAGGCGAGCAGTACTTC.